Each of the 29 T cell receptor beta chains below was sequenced from the same sample in a study of blood T cell repertoires in COVID-19. This table comes from immunoSEQ multiplex PCR, and its TCRdb copy is limited to in-frame clones, with some not included. The sample holds 100,000 to 150,000 clones, around 89% seen once. The specimen sequenced was peripheral blood. Source of these receptors: a man aged 45-65 years with active or convalescent COVID-19.

J is TRBJ2-1 and V is TRBV27; TRBD1 agrees at 7 bases. After removal of 6 bases from V and 2 bases from J, the junction contained 7 bases not matched to a gene. Germline V CDR1 and CDR2: MNHEY, SMNVEV (reference sequence). The CDR3 extends over 15 amino acids. In nucleotides, the CDR3 is TGTGCCAGCAGCACCGACAGGGATACCTACAATGAGCAGTTCTTC. This translates into CASSTDRDTYNEQFF.

This chain joins TRBV7-2 and TRBJ1-2; D may be TRBD1 (6 bases). CDR3 length: 15 residues. V was pared by 0 bases and J by 3 bases, with 11 bases between. From germline, CDR1 is SGHTA and CDR2 FQGNSA. The CDR3 DNA follows: TGTGCCAGCAGCTTAGCGCAGGACAGATACTATGGCTACACCTTC. Translated, it gives CASSLAQDRYYGYTF.

This rearrangement joins TRBV21-1 to TRBJ2-7; TRBD1, the D gene given by the table, was not confirmed from the DNA. TRBV21-1 is termed a pseudogene. The CDR3 length is 15 residues. CDR3 loop: CASSVDGTGTYEQYF. The CDR3 DNA is TGTGCCAGCAGCGTAGACGGGACAGGGACCTACGAGCAGTACTTC.

The CDR3 sequence is CASSYTGTSGVEQFF. Here the CDR3 DNA reads TGTGCCAGCAGCTATACCGGGACTAGCGGAGTTGAGCAGTTCTTC. The V call is TRBV11-2, the J call TRBJ2-1; 11 nucleotides agree with TRBD2. The CDR3 contains 15 residues. The V gene end was trimmed by 4 bases and the J gene end by 9 bases; junction bases not matched to a gene: 8. Germline V gene data show CDR1 as SGHAT and CDR2 as FQNNGV.

The chain is built from TRBV6-2 or TRBV6-3 and TRBJ1-6; weak D call: TRBD1 (5 bases). The germline CDR1 and CDR2 sequences are MNHEY and SVGEGT. Trimming took off 4 bases at V and 5 bases at J, with 9 bases between the two ends. This CDR3 comprises 14 residues. The CDR3 sequence: CASSSGLHNSPLHF. DNA of the CDR3: TGTGCCAGCAGTTCGGGACTGCATAATTCACCCCTCCACTTT.

The chain links TRBV5-5 to TRBJ2-5; a possible D gene is TRBD2 (6 bases). V was trimmed by 3 bases and J by 0 bases, leaving 9 bases between them. The CDR3 runs to 14 residues. CDR1 and CDR2 (germline): SGHKS, YYEKEE (reference sequence). CDR3 DNA: TGTGCCAGCAGCTCGACTAGAGACCAAGAGACCCAGTACTTC. It specifies CASSSTRDQETQYF.

The chain has TRBV5-8 and TRBJ2-4, with D perhaps TRBD1 (5 bases). Germline CDR1 SGHTS, CDR2 YDEGEE. Trimming pared 2 bases from V and 1 base from J, leaving 7 bases between. The CDR3 consists of 14 residues. CDR3 sequence reads: CASSFAGAKNIQYF. The CDR3 DNA is TGTGCCAGCAGCTTCGCAGGGGCCAAAAACATTCAGTACTTC.

V and J are TRBV7-6 and TRBJ2-7, with 10 bases aligning to TRBD1. CDR3 length equals 15 residues. The junction had 10 bases not matched to a gene; V was cut back by 5 bases and J by 6 bases. The germline gives CDR1 SGHVS, CDR2 FNYEAQ. CDR3 protein: CASSQWGTGVTEQYF. CDR3 sequence (DNA): TGTGCCAGCAGCCAGTGGGGGACAGGGGTAACCGAGCAGTACTTC.

In DNA, the CDR3 is TGTGCCAGCAGTTTTTGGGACAGGGAAGTAAAGGGCTACACCTTC. It is translated as CASSFWDREVKGYTF. V usage is TRBV28 and J usage is TRBJ1-2, with TRBD1 matching over 9 bases. Trimming took 3 bases from V and 8 from J; bases not matched to a gene: 10. The CDR3 contains 15 residues. Germline V gives CDR1 MDHEN, CDR2 SYDVKM.

V is TRBV4-3 and J is TRBJ2-3; possibly TRBD2 for D (7 bases). V dropped 4 bases and J dropped 3 bases, with 20 bases sitting between them. This CDR3 spans 17 amino acids. Per the germline V gene, CDR1 is LGHNA and CDR2 is YSLEER. CDR3 sequence: CASSLVGGAVLTDTQYF. The CDR3 coding sequence is TGCGCCAGCAGCCTAGTGGGGGGGGCCGTATTAACAGATACGCAGTATTTT.

A few counts support this clone. The chain joins TRBV27 to TRBJ2-5, with 8 positions matching TRBD1. From germline, CDR1 is MNHEY and CDR2 SMNVEV (reference sequence). This CDR3 has 16 residues. Trimming took 5 bases from V and 6 from J; bases not matched to a gene: 14. CDR3 nucleotide sequence: TGTGCCAGCAGTACTCGAAGGACAGGGTCTTTAAAGACCCAGTACTTC. Its protein product is CASSTRRTGSLKTQYF.

This clone has only one observation. The chain combines TRBV28 with TRBJ1-1; tentative D call: TRBD1 (5 bases). The CDR3 has 17 amino acids. Germline assignment: CDR1 MDHEN and CDR2 SYDVKM. V was shortened by 1 base and J by 10 bases, with 25 bases between the two germline ends. DNA for the CDR3: TGTGCCAGCAGTTTATTAAGTCCGGGAGCTCGTGTCGGGGGAGCTTTCTTT. Its protein is CASSLLSPGARVGGAFF. The whole variable domain, remainder taken from reference TRBV28 and TRBJ1-1, is DVKVTQSSRYLVKRTGEKVFLECVQDMDHENMFWYRQDPGLGLRLIYFSYDVKMKEKGDIPEGYSVSREKKERFSLILESASTNQTSMYLCASSLLSPGARVGGAFFGQGTRLTVV.

The rearrangement uses TRBV2 and TRBJ2-1; 10 bases agree with TRBD2. V was clipped by 8 bases and J by 7 bases; unmatched bases: 8. The germline V gene has CDR1 SNHLY and CDR2 FYNNEI. This CDR3 is built from 14 residues. The chain's CDR3 is CASLTGTSANEQFF. The CDR3 bases are TGTGCCAGCCTGACCGGGACTAGCGCAAATGAGCAGTTCTTC.

This rearrangement joins TRBV5-1 to TRBJ2-4; TRBD1 matches at 12 bases. The CDR3 loop spans 17 amino acids. Germline CDR1 and CDR2: SGHRS and YFSETQ. With 4 bases clipped from V and 3 bases from J, the junction kept 8 bases outside the gene matches. The CDR3 sequence: CASSPGTGGSHKNIQYF. The DNA of the CDR3 is TGCGCCAGCAGCCCCGGGACAGGGGGCAGTCACAAAAACATTCAGTACTTC.

CDR3 sequence reads: CASSSRQIYNEQFF. As DNA, the CDR3 is TGTGCCAGCAGCTCCCGACAGATATACAATGAGCAGTTCTTC. The chain combines TRBV11-2 with TRBJ2-1, with a weak D call TRBD1 (5 bases). The CDR3 is made up of 14 amino acids. Trimming took off 4 bases at V and 4 bases at J, with 11 bases between the two ends. Per the germline V gene, CDR1 is SGHAT and CDR2 is FQNNGV.

This clone was seen a single time. V gene TRBV5-1 combines with J gene TRBJ2-2; D is possibly TRBD2 (5 bases). Trimming cost V 2 bases and J 2 bases, with 10 bases left between them. This CDR3 has 15 amino acids. Per the germline V gene, CDR1 is SGHRS and CDR2 is YFSETQ. The CDR3 DNA sequence: TGCGCCAGCAGCTTATCGGACTCAAACACCGGGGAGCTGTTTTTT. Translating it yields CASSLSDSNTGELFF.

V is TRBV6-5 and J is TRBJ2-3, with 11 bases identical to TRBD2. Trimming cost V 7 bases and J 2 bases; bases outside gene matches: 5. CDR1 is MNHEY, CDR2 SVGAGI, per germline. CDR3 length: 15 residues. The CDR3 is CASTLAGGPTDTQYF. The CDR3 DNA reads TGTGCCAGCACTTTAGCGGGGGGGCCCACAGATACGCAGTATTTT.

The sample holds one count of this clone. This chain joins TRBV28 and TRBJ2-7; D might be TRBD1 (5 bases). The CDR3 runs 12 residues. V was shortened by 10 bases and J by 2 bases, with 12 bases between the two germline ends. Germline CDR1 and CDR2: MDHEN and SYDVKM. This CDR3 reads CATQGAPYEQYF. The DNA for the CDR3 is TGTGCCACCCAGGGTGCCCCCTACGAGCAGTACTTC.

V usage is TRBV6-5 and J usage is TRBJ2-3; unclear D gene. CDR1 and CDR2 from the germline V gene are MNHEY and SVGAGI. V lost 0 bases to trimming and J lost 2 bases, with 9 bases between them. This CDR3 is 15 amino acids long. The CDR3 DNA reads TGTGCCAGCAGTTACTCGATGGCGGTCACAGATACGCAGTATTTT. Its protein product is CASSYSMAVTDTQYF.

The chain employs TRBV7-6 and TRBJ2-5, with TRBD2 matching 9 bases. Germline CDR1 SGHVS, CDR2 FNYEAQ. Losses at the gene ends were 4 bases for V and 1 base for J; bases not matched to a gene: 7. This CDR3 region has 16 residues. In DNA form, the CDR3 reads TGTGCCAGCAGCTCCCCCAGCGGGGGGAGCCAAGAGACCCAGTACTTC. This sequence encodes CASSSPSGGSQETQYF.

This rearrangement joins TRBV12-5 to TRBJ2-1; 12 bases map to TRBD2. The CDR3 loop spans 16 amino acids. Per the germline V gene, CDR1 is LGHNT and CDR2 is FRNRAP. J was trimmed by 2 bases and V by 3 bases; bases with no gene match: 2. The CDR3 is CASGFLAGGTYNEQFF. CDR3 nucleotide sequence: TGTGCTAGTGGTTTCCTAGCGGGAGGGACCTACAATGAGCAGTTCTTC.

This clone has just one count. This sequence joins TRBV4-3 and TRBJ2-1, with 8 bases aligning to TRBD2. V was pared by 0 bases and J by 4 bases, with 8 bases of the junction left unmatched. CDR1 is LGHNA and CDR2 is YSLEER in the germline V gene. There are 17 residues in the CDR3. CDR3 DNA: TGCGCCAGCAGCCAAGATATTCGGGGGGGGAATTACAATGAGCAGTTCTTC. Translated: CASSQDIRGGNYNEQFF.

The chain carries TRBV21-1 and TRBJ2-7; TRBD1 is taken as the D call from the table, unchecked against the DNA. TRBV21-1 is a pseudogene segment. This CDR3 has 15 residues. CDR3 sequence: CASSYRTGRREEQYF. The CDR3 nucleotides read TGTGCCAGCAGCTATAGGACAGGACGACGTGAGGAGCAGTACTTC.

CDR3: CASSARGQGVPDTQYF. CDR3 coding DNA: TGTGCCAGCAGCGCCAGGGGACAGGGTGTGCCAGATACGCAGTATTTT. The rearrangement joins TRBV9 to TRBJ2-3, with TRBD1 identical over 9 bases. The CDR3 totals 16 residues. Per the germline V gene, CDR1 is SGDLS and CDR2 is YYNGEE. V was pared by 3 bases and J by 4 bases, with 9 bases of the junction left unmatched.

The CDR3: CAIGTDANTGELFF. The CDR3 DNA reads TGTGCCATAGGGACTGACGCGAACACCGGGGAGCTGTTTTTT. This rearrangement joins TRBV10-3 to TRBJ2-2, with a weak D call TRBD2 (6 bases). V lost 9 bases and J lost 0, with 11 bases in between. CDR1 ENHRY and CDR2 SYGVKD come from the germline V gene. CDR3 length: 14 amino acids.

The chain uses TRBV5-1 and TRBJ1-1, with 8 bases fitting TRBD1. The ends lost 5 bases at V and 1 base at J; junction bases unmatched: 4. The CDR3 is made up of 14 amino acids. The germline CDR1 and CDR2 sequences are SGHRS and YFSETQ. The CDR3 protein is CASRKGQANTEAFF. CDR3 sequence (DNA): TGCGCCAGCAGAAAGGGACAGGCGAACACTGAAGCTTTCTTT.

The gene calls are TRBV6-5 and TRBJ2-2, with a tentative D call TRBD2 (5 bases). V lost 6 bases to trimming and J lost 3 bases, with 11 bases between them. The CDR3 is 14 amino acids. Looked up from germline, CDR1 is MNHEY and CDR2 is SVGAGI. Here the CDR3 reads CASSLDGDTGELFF. CDR3 nucleotide sequence: TGTGCCAGCAGCCTAGACGGGGACACCGGGGAGCTGTTTTTT.

The V and J genes are TRBV14 and TRBJ1-1; D gene uncertain. Deletions cut 0 bases from V and 1 base from J, with 9 bases between. The V gene's germline CDR1 is SGHDN and CDR2 FVKESK. The CDR3 has 15 residues. CDR3 nucleotide sequence: TGTGCCAGCAGCCAAGAGAGGGCGACGAACACTGAAGCTTTCTTT. Its translation is CASSQERATNTEAFF.

This chain connects TRBV6-5 to TRBJ1-5; 7 positions match TRBD1. This CDR3 has 15 amino acids. V was clipped by 6 bases and J by 4 bases; unmatched bases: 9. The germline V gene encodes CDR1 MNHEY and CDR2 SVGAGI. CDR3 amino acids: CASSARQGLNQPQHF. CDR3 coding DNA: TGTGCCAGCAGCGCGAGACAGGGACTGAATCAGCCCCAGCATTTT.